This TCR beta chain was identified in a study of T cell changes during pregnancy in multiple sclerosis. The method was immunoSEQ multiplex PCR; TCRdb's version includes in-frame clones alone and lacks a portion of them. The sample has about 46,000 clones, 92% seen once. CDR3 size: 13 residues. The junction had 5 bases not matched to a gene; V was cut back by 3 bases and J by 7 bases. The germline gives CDR1 SGHRS, CDR2 YFSETQ. The specimen comprised CD4+ T cells from peripheral blood mononuclear cells, sampled after pregnancy. The sequence was collected from a female donor with multiple sclerosis, enrolled in a pregnancy study. The V call is TRBV5-1, the J call TRBJ1-2, with TRBD1 matching over 8 bases. In DNA form, the CDR3 reads TGCGCCAGCAGCTACGGGACAGGCGGTGGCTACACCTTC. It specifies CASSYGTGGGYTF. Looking up the rest from reference TRBV5-1 and TRBJ1-2 gives the full variable domain: KAGVTQTPRYLIKTRGQQVTLSCSPISGHRSVSWYQQTPGQGLQFLFEYFSETQRNKGNFPGRFSGRQFSNSRSEMNVSTLELGDSALYLCASSYGTGGGYTFGSGTRLTVV.